These 18 T cell receptor beta chains were all obtained from the same sample, sequenced in a study of blood T cells in healthy people across ages. Through a sample-barcoded 5' primer and a J-beta primer mix, a second PCR was run for about 7 to 12 cycles. Using its own MiXCR run on the 5' RACE reads, TCRdb lists one record per CDR3 protein. The sample has 1.5 million to 2 million distinct CDR3 sequences; 25% to 30% are singletons. Sequencing was performed on blood. The receptors were gathered from a woman aged 30 to 39 in good health.

This chain uses TRBV18 with TRBJ2-1; 8 bases line up with TRBD1. V was pared by 2 bases and J by 7 bases, with 7 bases of the junction left unmatched. The CDR3 loop spans 15 amino acids. Germline CDR1 KGHSH, CDR2 LQKENI. The CDR3 region is CASSPEMHRGNEQFF. The CDR3, as DNA: TGTGCCAGCTCACCAGAGATGCACAGGGGGAATGAGCAGTTCTTC. Variable domain in full (rest from reference TRBV18 and TRBJ2-1): NAGVMQNPRHLVRRRGQEARLRCSPMKGHSHVYWYRQLPEEGLKFMVYLQKENIIDESGMPKERFSAEFPKEGPSILRIQQVVRGDSAAYFCASSPEMHRGNEQFFGPGTRLTVL.

The V and J genes are TRBV29-1 and TRBJ2-3; weak D call: TRBD1 (8 bases). Deletions cut 5 bases from V and 6 bases from J, with 15 bases between. Germline CDR1 is SQVTM and CDR2 is ANQGSEA. The CDR3 contains 13 residues. CDR3 nucleotide sequence: TGCAGCGTTATTACAGGGGGGGAGGATACGCAGTATTTT. This gives the protein CSVITGGEDTQYF.

This clonotype was seen ten or more times. The J gene is TRBJ1-2, the V gene TRBV6-5; 9 bases agree with TRBD1. V was clipped by 6 bases and J by 7 bases; unmatched bases: 15. Germline CDR1 MNHEY, CDR2 SVGAGI. The CDR3 totals 16 residues. The chain's CDR3 is CASRDPRTGEAGGYTF. The CDR3 DNA reads TGTGCCAGCAGAGACCCCAGGACAGGGGAAGCAGGTGGCTACACCTTC.

The table lists this clonotype with a few counts. J is TRBJ1-1 and V is TRBV28; perhaps TRBD1 as D (5 bases). This CDR3 contains 12 residues. CDR1 is MDHEN, CDR2 SYDVKM, per germline. V lost 3 bases and J lost 7, with 9 bases in between. Here the CDR3 reads CASSFAGYEAFF. For the CDR3, the DNA is TGTGCCAGCAGTTTCGCAGGGTATGAAGCTTTCTTT. Complete variable domain (other parts from reference TRBV28 and TRBJ1-1): DVKVTQSSRYLVKRTGEKVFLECVQDMDHENMFWYRQDPGLGLRLIYFSYDVKMKEKGDIPEGYSVSREKKERFSLILESASTNQTSMYLCASSFAGYEAFFGQGTRLTVV.

J is TRBJ1-5 and V is TRBV20-1; no clear D gene. CDR3 length: 14 residues. Trimming left V 1 base short and J 2 bases short, with 9 bases between. In germline, CDR1 is DFQATT, CDR2 SNEGSKA (reference sequence). The CDR3 coding sequence is TGCAGTGCTAGAGCGACCGGGGGCAATCAGCCCCAGCATTTT. It encodes CSARATGGNQPQHF.

Regarding this clonotype: Being one base from a much bigger clone, this may be a read error. This chain links TRBV7-2 with TRBJ2-7; D might be TRBD1 (6 bases). The CDR3 is made up of 14 amino acids. Germline V gene data show CDR1 as SGHTA and CDR2 as FQGNSA. V was trimmed by 1 base and J by 6 bases, leaving 13 bases between them. The CDR3 sequence is CASSLDRAPLEQYF. CDR3 sequence (DNA): TGTGCCAGCAGCTTAGACAGGGCTCCTCTCGAGCAGTACTTC.

This chain joins TRBV21-1 and TRBJ2-7; TRBD1 is taken as the D call from the table, unchecked against the DNA. TRBV21-1 has pseudogene status. CDR3 length: 14 amino acids. DNA for the CDR3: TGTGCCAGCAGCAGAGGGGACAGGGGGAACGAGCAGTACTTC. Protein: CASSRGDRGNEQYF.

Concerning this clonotype: This may stem from a read error, because a much larger clone lies one nucleotide away. The V gene is TRBV29-1, the J gene TRBJ2-4; no firm D call. This CDR3 has 12 residues. The V gene's germline CDR1 is SQVTM and CDR2 ANQGSEA. The V end lost 7 bases, the J end lost 13 bases, and 20 bases lay between the germline ends. CDR3 coding DNA: TGCAGCGCCCGAATTAGGCCAAATGAGCAGTACTTC. Amino acid sequence: CSARIRPNEQYF.

This clonotype was counted many times. The chain has TRBV28 and TRBJ1-2; 9 bases align to TRBD1. The V segment lost 4 bases and the J segment 5 bases; nucleotides outside the gene matches: 11. Looked up from germline, CDR1 is MDHEN and CDR2 is SYDVKM. The CDR3 loop spans 16 amino acids. This CDR3 is CASSSPWTGAGYGYTF. Written as DNA, the CDR3 is TGTGCCAGCAGTTCCCCTTGGACAGGGGCGGGATATGGCTACACCTTC.

This clonotype occurred a few times. This chain joins TRBV20-1 and TRBJ2-7; 8 nucleotides line up with TRBD2. CDR3 length equals 13 residues. Germline assignment: CDR1 DFQATT and CDR2 SNEGSKA (reference sequence). V lost 6 bases, J lost 6 bases, and 10 bases stayed unmatched. The CDR3 nucleotides read TGCAGTGCCGGAGGACTAGCAACGGGCGAGCAGTACTTC. Translation gives CSAGGLATGEQYF.

About this clonotype itself: Possible read error: a much larger clone is one base away. The J gene is TRBJ1-1, the V gene TRBV12-3 or TRBV12-4; weak D call: TRBD1 (5 bases). V shed 5 bases and J shed 8 bases, with 15 bases lying between them. The CDR3 consists of 13 residues. The CDR3 sequence is CASSEGLRSEAFF. The CDR3 DNA sequence: TGTGCCAGCAGTGAGGGGCTTCGATCGGAAGCTTTCTTT.

This clonotype was seen repeatedly, ten times or more. The chain is built from TRBV4-3 and TRBJ2-7; TRBD2 aligns across 8 bases. Germline V gives CDR1 LGHNA, CDR2 YSLEER. Losses at the gene ends were 4 bases for V and 0 bases for J; bases not matched to a gene: 11. The CDR3 covers 17 residues. The CDR3 protein is CASSRGLASGLSYEQYF. The CDR3, as DNA: TGCGCCAGCAGCCGAGGTTTAGCTAGCGGGCTCTCCTACGAGCAGTACTTC.

At least ten counts were recorded for this clonotype. This chain connects TRBV29-1 to TRBJ2-7; 7 bases agree with TRBD1. The J segment lost 3 bases and the V segment lost 6 bases, leaving 5 bases of the junction unmatched. Per germline, CDR1 SQVTM and CDR2 ANQGSEA. The CDR3 runs 12 residues. CDR3 residues: CSVGDSRYEQYF. DNA of the CDR3: TGCAGCGTGGGGGACAGCCGCTACGAGCAGTACTTC.

This clonotype came up a few times. The V call is TRBV6-2 or TRBV6-3, the J call TRBJ1-1; the D is unclear. The CDR3 spans 14 residues. Per germline, CDR1 MNHEY and CDR2 SVGEGT. V was pared by 1 base and J by 0 bases, with 6 bases between. CDR3 DNA sequence: TGTGCCAGCAGTTACTTGGAGGTGAACACTGAAGCTTTCTTT. Protein sequence: CASSYLEVNTEAFF.

A few counts support this clonotype. The chain's CDR3 is CSARVSGRAADTQYF. The CDR3 DNA reads TGCAGTGCTAGAGTTAGCGGGAGGGCCGCAGATACGCAGTATTTT. The V and J genes are TRBV20-1 and TRBJ2-3; 11 nucleotides agree with TRBD2. This CDR3 is 15 amino acids long. CDR1 DFQATT and CDR2 SNEGSKA come from the germline V gene (reference sequence). Unmatched junction bases numbered 4, after V lost 1 base and J lost 4 bases.

In nucleotides, the CDR3 is TGTGCCAGCAGCTTAGTGGGCCCGAACGCTGGCTACACCTTC. Translating gives CASSLVGPNAGYTF. The chain employs TRBV11-2 and TRBJ1-2; no definite D call. Germline CDR1 is SGHAT and CDR2 is FQNNGV. The CDR3 spans 14 residues. V was shortened by 1 base and J by 7 bases, with 13 bases between the two germline ends. The full variable domain, in which reference TRBV11-2 and TRBJ1-2 provide the parts outside the CDR3, is EAGVAQSPRYKIIEKRQSVAFWCNPISGHATLYWYQQILGQGPKLLIQFQNNGVVDDSQLPKDRFSAERLKGVDSTLKIQPAKLEDSAVYLCASSLVGPNAGYTFGSGTRLTVV.

The rearrangement joins TRBV9 to TRBJ2-1; the match to TRBD2 covers 7 bases. Trimming took 0 bases from V and 6 from J; bases not matched to a gene: 6. Germline CDR1 SGDLS, CDR2 YYNGEE. CDR3 length: 15 amino acids. CDR3 loop: CASSVEGGLVNEQFF. Here the CDR3 DNA reads TGTGCCAGCAGCGTAGAGGGAGGGTTAGTCAATGAGCAGTTCTTC.

The CDR3 nucleotides read TGCAGCGGAGCCGGGACAGGGGGCTCCGGGGAGCTGTTTTTT. Translation gives CSGAGTGGSGELFF. The chain is built from TRBV29-1 and TRBJ2-2, with 12 bases aligning to TRBD1. V lost 7 bases and J lost 6; bases outside the gene matches: 6. The CDR3 is made up of 14 amino acids. CDR1 and CDR2 (germline): SQVTM, ANQGSEA.